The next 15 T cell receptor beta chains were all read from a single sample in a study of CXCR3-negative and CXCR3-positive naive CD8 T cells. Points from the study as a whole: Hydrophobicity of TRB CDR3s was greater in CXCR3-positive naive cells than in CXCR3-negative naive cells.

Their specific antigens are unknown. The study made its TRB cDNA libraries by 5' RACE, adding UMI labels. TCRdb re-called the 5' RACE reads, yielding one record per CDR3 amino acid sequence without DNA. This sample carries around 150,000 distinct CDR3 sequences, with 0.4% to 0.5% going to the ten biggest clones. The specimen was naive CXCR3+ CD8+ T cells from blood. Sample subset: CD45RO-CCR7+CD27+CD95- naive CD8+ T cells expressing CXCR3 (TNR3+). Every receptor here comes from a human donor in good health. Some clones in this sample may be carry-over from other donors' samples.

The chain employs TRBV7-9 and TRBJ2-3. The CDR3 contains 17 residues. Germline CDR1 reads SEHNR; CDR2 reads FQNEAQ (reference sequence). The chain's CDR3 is CASSLTPILHSTDTQYF.

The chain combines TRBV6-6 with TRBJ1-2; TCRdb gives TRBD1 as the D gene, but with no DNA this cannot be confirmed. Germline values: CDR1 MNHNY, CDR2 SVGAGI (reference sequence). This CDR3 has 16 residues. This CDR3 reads CASSSPGHLSNYGYTF.

CDR3 sequence: CASSEIGTPNYEQYF. This rearrangement joins TRBV6-1 to TRBJ2-7; TCRdb's D call of TRBD2 is untestable without DNA. The CDR3 is 15 residues long. Germline values: CDR1 MNHNS, CDR2 SASEGT.

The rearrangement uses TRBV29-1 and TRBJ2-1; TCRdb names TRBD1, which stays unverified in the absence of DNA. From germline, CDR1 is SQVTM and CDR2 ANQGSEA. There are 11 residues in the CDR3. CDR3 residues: CSVGGGNEQFF.

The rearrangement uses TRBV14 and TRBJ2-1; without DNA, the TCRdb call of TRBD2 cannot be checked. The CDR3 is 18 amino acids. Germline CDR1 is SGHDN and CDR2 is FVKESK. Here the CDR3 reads CASSQDRDWSGYYNEQFF. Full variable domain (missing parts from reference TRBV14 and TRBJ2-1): EAGVTQFPSHSVIEKGQTVTLRCDPISGHDNLYWYRRVMGKEIKFLLHFVKESKQDESGMPNNRFLAERTGGTYSTLKVQPAELEDSGVYFCASSQDRDWSGYYNEQFFGPGTRLTVL.

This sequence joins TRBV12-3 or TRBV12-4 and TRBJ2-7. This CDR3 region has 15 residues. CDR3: CASSPGLAISYEQYF.

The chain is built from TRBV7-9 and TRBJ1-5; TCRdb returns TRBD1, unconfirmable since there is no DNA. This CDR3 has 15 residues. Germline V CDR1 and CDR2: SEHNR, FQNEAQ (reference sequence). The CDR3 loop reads CASSPTGLGNQPQHF.

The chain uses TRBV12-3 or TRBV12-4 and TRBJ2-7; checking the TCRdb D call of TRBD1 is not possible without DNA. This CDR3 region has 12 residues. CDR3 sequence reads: CASRRGVDEQYF.

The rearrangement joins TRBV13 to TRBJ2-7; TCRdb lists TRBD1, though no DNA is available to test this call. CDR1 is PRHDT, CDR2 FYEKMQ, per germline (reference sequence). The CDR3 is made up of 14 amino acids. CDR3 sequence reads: CASSLGQGANEQYF.

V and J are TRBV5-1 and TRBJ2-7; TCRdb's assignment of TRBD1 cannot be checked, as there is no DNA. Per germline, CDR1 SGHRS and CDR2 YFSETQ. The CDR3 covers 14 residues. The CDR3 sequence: CASSTGQEGDEQYF.

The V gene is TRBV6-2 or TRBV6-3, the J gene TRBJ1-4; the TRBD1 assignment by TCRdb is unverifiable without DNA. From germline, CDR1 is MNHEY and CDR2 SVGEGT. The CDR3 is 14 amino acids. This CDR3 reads CASQGRTTNEKLFF.

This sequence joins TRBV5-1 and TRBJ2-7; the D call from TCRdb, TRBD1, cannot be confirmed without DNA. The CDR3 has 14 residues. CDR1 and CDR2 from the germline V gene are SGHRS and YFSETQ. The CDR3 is CASSLGQGVDEQYF. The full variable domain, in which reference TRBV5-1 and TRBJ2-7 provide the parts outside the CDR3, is KAGVTQTPRYLIKTRGQQVTLSCSPISGHRSVSWYQQTPGQGLQFLFEYFSETQRNKGNFPGRFSGRQFSNSRSEMNVSTLELGDSALYLCASSLGQGVDEQYFGPGTRLTVT.

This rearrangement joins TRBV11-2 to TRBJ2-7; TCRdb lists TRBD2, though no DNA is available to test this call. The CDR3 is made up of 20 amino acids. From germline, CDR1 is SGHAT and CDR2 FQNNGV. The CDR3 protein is CASSLVPAYQGPSGSYEQYF.

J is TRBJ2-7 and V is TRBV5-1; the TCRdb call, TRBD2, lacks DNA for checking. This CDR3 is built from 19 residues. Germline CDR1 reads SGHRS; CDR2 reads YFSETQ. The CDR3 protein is CASSLYSPGLASSSYEQYF.

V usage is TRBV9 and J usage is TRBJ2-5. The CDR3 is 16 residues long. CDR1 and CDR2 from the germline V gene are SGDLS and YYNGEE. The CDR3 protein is CASSVSVQDPSQTQYF.